This is a list of T cell receptor beta chains from one sample in a study of T cells in Graves' hyperthyroidism and ophthalmopathy. TCRdb redid the calling of the multiplex PCR reads with MiXCR, one entry per CDR3 protein. The data show roughly 570,000 distinct CDR3 sequences, around a sixth seen once. Sequencing was done on a sample of blood. The receptors stem from a woman between 25 and 40 years old with Graves' hyperthyroidism. CDR3s include the opening cysteine and the closing phenylalanine or tryptophan. Fields, in order: V gene, clone size, J gene, D gene, CDR3 DNA, CDR3 protein. D genes are given only for firm matches. Clone size is not always given. Where it is, it says once, few, many or a class for expanded clones.

>TRBV27|many|TRBJ2-7|.
TGTGCCAGCAGTTTATCGATCGGGCGGACCTACGAGCAGTACTTC
CASSLSIGRTYEQYF
>TRBV3-1|many|TRBJ1-1|.
TGTGCCAGCAGCCTATCCCAGGGAATCACTGAAGCTTTCTTT
CASSLSQGITEAFF
>TRBV6-1|many|TRBJ2-7|.
TGTGCCAGCAGTGAAGTAGCCGGGGAGTTATACGAGCAGTACTTC
CASSEVAGELYEQYF
>TRBV7-2|.|TRBJ2-7|TRBD2
TGTGCCAGCAGCTTTCCCGGGACTAGCGGGAGCTACGAGCAGTACTTC
CASSFPGTSGSYEQYF
>TRBV6-6|many|TRBJ2-7|TRBD1
TGTGCCAGCAGTTACTTAACAGGGGGCTACGAGCAGTACTTC
CASSYLTGGYEQYF
>TRBV5-1|few|TRBJ2-5|.
TGCGCCAGCAGCTTGGAGGCAGAACAAGAGACCCAGTACTTC
CASSLEAEQETQYF
>TRBV24-1|few|TRBJ2-5|.
TGTGCCACCAGTGATCCCTCGGACAACCAAGAGACCCAGTACTTC
CATSDPSDNQETQYF
>TRBV11-2|many|TRBJ2-7|.
TGTGCCAGCAGCCCCCGGGGGGGGGACAGGGTCTACGAGCAGTACTTC
CASSPRGGDRVYEQYF
>TRBV5-1|few|TRBJ1-2|.
TGCGCCAGCAGCTTGGCAGCGGCGTTCGGCGTCGGCTACACCTTC
CASSLAAAFGVGYTF
>TRBV20-1|few|TRBJ2-1|TRBD2
TGCAGTCCCTATCTAGCGGGAGAGAATGGGCAGTTCTTC
CSPYLAGENGQFF
>TRBV7-2|many|TRBJ2-7|TRBD1
TGTGCCAGCAGCCTCCGACAGGGGTATTCCTACGAGCAGTACTTC
CASSLRQGYSYEQYF
>TRBV3-1|many|TRBJ1-1|.
TGTGCCAGCAGCCCTCAGTCCTTCACTGAAGCTTTCTTT
CASSPQSFTEAFF
>TRBV6-5|.|TRBJ2-1|TRBD2
TGTGCCAGCAGTTACCCTCACGGCGGGGGAGGTGAGCAGTTCTTC
CASSYPHGGGGEQFF
>TRBV6-2/TRBV6-3|many|TRBJ2-1|.
TGTGCCAGCAGTCGGACCCCCGGAGGGAATGAGCAGTTCTTC
CASSRTPGGNEQFF
>TRBV18|.|TRBJ2-7|.
TGTGCCAGCTCACCGGCAGGCTTAGGAGGGTCACTGAGCTCCTACGAGCAGTACTTC
CASSPAGLGGSLSSYEQYF
>TRBV7-9|many|TRBJ2-1|TRBD2
TGTGCCAGCAGCTACACTAGCGGGAGGCAGAATGAGCAGTTCTTC
CASSYTSGRQNEQFF
>TRBV6-1|many|TRBJ2-1|TRBD2
TGTGCCAGCAGTGATCTTATAGCGGGAGGGCTAATTGAGCAGTTCTTC
CASSDLIAGGLIEQFF
>TRBV7-2|.|TRBJ2-5|.
TGTGCCAGCAGCCCATGGTTTGAGACCCAGTACTTC
CASSPWFETQYF